This T cell receptor (beta chain) was retrieved from a study of cytomegalovirus exposure and HLA in healthy donors. Study-level background: Of all 400 or so donors who were genotyped, 80% to 85% belonged to the Caucasian-associated ancestry cluster.

This CDR3 has 14 amino acids. CDR1 is LNHDA and CDR2 is SQIVND in the germline V gene (reference sequence). V lost 7 bases and J lost 9, with 19 bases in between. Details on this clone: Antigen: not known.

In nominal health when sampled, donors likely had unrecorded immune exposures nonetheless. With 60 Vbeta and 13 Jbeta primers, the PCR was carried out. Here immunoSEQ multiplex PCR was the method, and the copy in TCRdb shows in-frame clones only, minus some. Its table lists 100,000 to 150,000 clones. General study findings and limits: In a later analysis, compared with equally common non-associated chains, HLA-associated beta chains were more expanded. A link between a missense DCLRE1C variant and TCR beta V- and J-gene trimming emerged from a later analysis.

The chain carries TRBV19 and TRBJ2-4; no clear D gene. The source material was PBMCs. This TCR was sampled from a young man in good health and CMV-seronegative. The CDR3 sequence: CASTVSSESVIQYF. CDR3 bases: TGTGCCAGTACCGTCTCGTCAGAAAGTGTCATTCAGTACTTC.